The present T cell receptor beta chain was sequenced within a study of blood T cell repertoires in COVID-19. At the level of the study: Acute-phase and convalescent COVID-19 samples originated in the United States, Italy and Spain.

The CDR3 has 15 amino acids. CDR1 is MRHNA, CDR2 SNTAGT, per germline. The V and J ends lost 3 bases and 3 bases respectively, with 12 bases between them. Only in-frame clones appear in the TCRdb table, and some are missing; sequencing was by immunoSEQ multiplex PCR. This sample has 100,000 to 140,000 clones, with roughly 88% found just once. The clonotype originates from a middle-aged man with active or convalescent COVID-19. The rearrangement joins TRBV6-4 to TRBJ2-1; D ambiguous. Sequenced sample: peripheral blood. Here the CDR3 DNA reads TGTGCCAGCAGTGAGGAAGGCGGCTACTACAATGAGCAGTTCTTC. Encoded protein: CASSEEGGYYNEQFF.